This T cell receptor (beta chain) was sequenced during a study of cytomegalovirus exposure and HLA in healthy donors (TCRdb year 2017). In terms of the full investigation: According to an earlier analysis of 587 of the donors, about 179 million T cells yielded 90 million to 130 million unique TCR beta sequences and around 280 Gb of sequence data. About 300 gigabases of sequencing data and around 90 million unique TCR sequences made up an early release that covered nearly 650 HLA-typed donors. The genetic ancestry cluster associated with self-reported Caucasian donors included 70% to 85% of the 300 to 400 genotyped donors. The study aimed to test whether signatures of past pathogen exposure could be identified by cataloging public T cell receptors. The T cell repertoires of roughly 660 subjects were profiled by immunosequencing and related to cytomegalovirus serostatus. A separate validation cohort of 100 to 150 different subjects was used in addition to the approximately 640-subject first cohort. To predict cytomegalovirus infection status, the study combined high-throughput TCR immunosequencing, statistical association of individual TCRs with disease status, and machine learning. To study patterns of TCR occurrence, a later analysis re-analyzed previously published TCR beta repertoires from 666 donors and added high-resolution HLA genotyping. Rather than drawing on any new phenotypic data, the later analysis identified candidate immune exposures from TCR beta sequences and the way those sequences occurred across donors. In an earlier analysis of about 590 of the donors, high-throughput TCR beta sequencing was used to judge whether each TCR beta V gene segment behaved as functional or pseudogenic. Alongside the repertoire data, information on donor age, sex, ethnicity and CMV serostatus was compiled. Genome-wide SNP genotypes for about three fifths of the roughly 670 donors were used in a later genetic analysis, which treated that subset as a discovery cohort. All discovery cohort repertoires had been generated using a single sequencing platform. Both class I and class II loci were covered by HLA typing, at four-digit resolution. The number of donors typed differed by locus, with 629-630 for A, B, C, DRB1 and DQB1, roughly 520 for DQA1, some 570 for DPA1, and some 440 for DPB1. Several DR-DQ haplotypes were handled as single units for association and clustering because linkage in the cohort was strong. On average, over 200,000 unique TCR beta nucleotide sequences were sequenced per donor among roughly 430 genotyped donors of the cohort, with roughly 18% of those sequences being non-productive. What the work shows at the level of the full study, not this receptor alone: While some public TCRs were present in many individuals, most TCR sequences turned up only very rarely across donors. Most CMV-associated TCR beta chains appeared to be HLA-restricted in a later analysis, and the HLA associations seemed to be driven largely by CMV exposure. Cytomegalovirus status was reported to be diagnosed by the classifier with high specificity and sensitivity in both the original and validation cohorts. The sequencing pipeline was judged likely to have produced a cluster of highly shared sequence variants as a technical artifact. Because HLA typing was unavailable for some donors at each locus, only the typed subset was used in association tests. In vitro tests confirmed that a few of the cytomegalovirus-associated TCR beta chains recognize cytomegalovirus antigens. In an earlier analysis of a few hundred of the donors, most TCR beta V segments were observed in productive rearrangements about 90% or about 30% of the time, broadly matching IMGT annotations. A later analysis found that TCR association rates varied across HLA loci, with DRB1 alleles showing the most associated TCRs and HLA-C alleles the fewest. According to a later genetic analysis, donors in an Asian-associated ancestry cluster had fewer N-insertions in productive TCRs than the roughly 700-donor mean. Only TCR beta chains were sequenced in this cohort, and the absence of alpha or paired-chain data limited detectable features. A later analysis reported that several top co-occurrence clusters appeared linked to parvovirus B19, influenza, CMV and Epstein-Barr virus. Because counts were too low, about 15 rarely observed V segments, including chromosome 9 orphons, were left out of the earlier analysis of 500 to 650 of the donors. The study listed around 160 TCR beta chains as associated with cytomegalovirus. Strong co-occurrence of HLA alleles, especially DR and DQ, made assigning TCR associations to individual alleles difficult. Correlated functional status among segregating V segments might be attributable to linkage disequilibrium, but an unknown experimental factor could not be ruled out. A further reported finding was that TCR beta sequences accurately predicted the HLA-A and HLA-B alleles for most subjects in the first cohort. The authors suggested that the approach could potentially be extended to other disease states and immunological phenotypes. A later genetic analysis associated a missense DCLRE1C variant with V-gene and J-gene trimming of TCR beta chains, and an independent cohort replicated the association. In a later analysis, HLA-associated TCR beta chains showed more clonal expansion and lower generation probabilities than non-associated chains that were equally common. Specific HLA alleles were associated with more than 15,000 TCR beta sequences at a false discovery rate of 0.05 in a later analysis. The 87-base-pair reads could not distinguish some IMGT-functional V segments, including TRBV6-2 and TRBV6-3, so those segments were excluded. Presence/absence analyses assumed roughly uniform sequencing depth across donors, an assumption that may not hold. CMV serostatus was the only immune exposure information available for the cohort.

Receptor amplification or capture employed the immunoSEQ multiplex PCR assay. For the multiplex PCR, a mixture combining 60 forward primers for TCR Vbeta segments and 13 reverse primers for TCR Jbeta segments was used. A multiplex PCR assay on genomic DNA amplified the CDR3 region of rearranged TCR beta genes. The Illumina HiSeq System was used to sequence the amplified TCR beta libraries as 87-base-pair reads. From the authors' description of their analysis: A later analysis counted approximately 84 million unique TCR beta chains across the 690 or so repertoires, and roughly 10 million of these chains were shared by at least two donors. To remove PCR and sequencing errors, raw reads were error-corrected and collapsed into unique sequences using a nearest-neighbor algorithm that merged closely related sequences. V, D and J gene segments were assigned by aligning CDR3 sequences to IMGT reference sequences. For a sequence to be retained, a match of at least six nucleotides was required to both a V gene segment and a J gene segment. A rearrangement was called productive if the CDR3 had no stop codons and remained in frame with V and J, and every other rearrangement was called non-productive. Following IMGT convention, CDR3 was defined as the stretch from the second conserved V-encoded cysteine to the conserved J-encoded phenylalanine. Sequences without an unambiguous match to a single V gene segment were excluded from the earlier analysis of several hundred of the donors. An earlier analysis of 450 to 650 of the donors called V segments functional above 56.7% productive rearrangements and segregating when the between-donor standard deviation exceeded 5%. A statistical classification framework was built for diagnosing cytomegalovirus status from the catalog of TCR beta chain sequences. A later analysis assigned V and J genes by comparing TCR nucleotide sequences with IMGT/GENE-DB human TR gene sequences. The TCRdist pipeline was used in a later analysis to assign CDR3 sequences and most-parsimonious VDJ recombination scenarios. In a later analysis, each TCR beta chain was defined by its CDR3 amino acid sequence together with its V-gene family, and reads without a unique V-gene family were excluded. A later analysis removed 500 to 600 highly shared, low-generation-probability nucleotide sequences to deal with suspected cross-contamination and a sequencing artifact. In a later analysis, a clonal expansion index for each public chain was calculated from normalized within-repertoire ranks of inferred template counts. A later analysis computed generation probabilities with a VDJ recombination model fitted to out-of-frame rearrangements, and checked the results against IGoR. A later analysis scored TCR-TCR, TCR-HLA and TCR-CMV co-occurrence with hypergeometric tests, applying a repertoire-size bias correction to TCR pairs. In a later analysis, false discovery rates were estimated by permuting HLA or CMV assignments 20 times. In a later analysis, co-occurring TCRs were grouped with DBSCAN, and TCRdist sequence similarity was added when clustering was performed within HLA-allele-positive subsets. Repertoires with fewer than 30,000 or more than 120,000 public chains were left out of co-occurrence clustering, as were a handful of repertoires with anomalous nucleotide sharing. Not all clones reach the TCRdb copy of this immuneACCESS table, which keeps in-frame sequences only. Checked studies attribute under half of the gap to unresolved V genes and leave the rest unexplained. V, J and clone size are those of that table, while D and trimming were read from the DNA. This sample's table has entries for some 76,000 clones. In total, the top ten clones hold roughly 0.89% of the sample.

Compared with germline, V lacks 2 bases and J lacks 1 base; bases without a gene match: 14. CDR1 and CDR2, per the germline V gene (reference sequence), are SGHKS and YYEKEE. Including the terminal cysteine and phenylalanine, the CDR3 comprises 19 residues. Here the CDR3 DNA is all that survives: 57 bases in frame from base 1. For this clone: Its antigen has not been determined.

The cohort comprised 550 to 700 healthy bone marrow donors. All cohort members were sampled while nominally healthy, although unrecorded immune exposures were likely present. The donor was CMV seronegative and belonged to the group of over 300 seronegative cohort members. Each donor provided a peripheral blood sample, and peripheral blood mononuclear cells were used for TCR beta sequencing. The Qiagen DNeasy Blood Extraction Kit was used to extract genomic DNA from the blood cell samples. This chain is built from TRBV5-5 and TRBJ2-3, with 9 bases matching TRBD2. Sequenced: PBMCs. The receptor comes from a boy aged 5-17 years in good health and CMV-seronegative. CDR3 reads: CASSLRGLVSGGRTDTQYF. At the DNA level, the sequence is TGTGCCAGCAGCTTACGAGGTCTGGTTAGCGGGGGCCGCACAGATACGCAGTATTTT.